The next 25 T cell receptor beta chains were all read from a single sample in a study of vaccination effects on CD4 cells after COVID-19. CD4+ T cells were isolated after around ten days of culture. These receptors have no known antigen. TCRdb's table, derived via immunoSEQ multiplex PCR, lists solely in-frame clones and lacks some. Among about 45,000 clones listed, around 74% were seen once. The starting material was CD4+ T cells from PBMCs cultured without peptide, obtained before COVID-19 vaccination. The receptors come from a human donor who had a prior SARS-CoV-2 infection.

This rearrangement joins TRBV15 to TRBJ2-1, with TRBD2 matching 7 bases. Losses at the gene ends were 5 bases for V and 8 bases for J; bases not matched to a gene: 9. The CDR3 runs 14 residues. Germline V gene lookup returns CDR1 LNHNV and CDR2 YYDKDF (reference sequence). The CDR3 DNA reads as TGTGCCACCAGCCCACGACTAGCATCGTATGAGCAGTTCTTC. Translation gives CATSPRLASYEQFF.

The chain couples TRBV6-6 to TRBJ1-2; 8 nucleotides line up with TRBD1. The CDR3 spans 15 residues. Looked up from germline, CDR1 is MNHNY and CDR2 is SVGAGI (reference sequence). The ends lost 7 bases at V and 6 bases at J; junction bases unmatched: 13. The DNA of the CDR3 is TGTGCCAGCACCGGACAGGGCCCCGTCTACGATGGCTACACCTTC. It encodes CASTGQGPVYDGYTF.

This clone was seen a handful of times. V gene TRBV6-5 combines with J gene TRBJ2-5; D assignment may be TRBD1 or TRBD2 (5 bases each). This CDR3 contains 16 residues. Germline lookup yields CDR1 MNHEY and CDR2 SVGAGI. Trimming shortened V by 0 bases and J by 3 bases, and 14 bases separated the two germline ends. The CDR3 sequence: CASSYSTSGRKETQYF. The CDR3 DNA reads TGTGCCAGCAGTTACTCGACCTCGGGACGCAAAGAGACCCAGTACTTC.

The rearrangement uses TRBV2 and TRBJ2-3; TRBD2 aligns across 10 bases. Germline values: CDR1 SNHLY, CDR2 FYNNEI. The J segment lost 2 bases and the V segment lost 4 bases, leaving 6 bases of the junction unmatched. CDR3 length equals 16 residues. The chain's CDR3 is CASSGRTSGTTDTQYF. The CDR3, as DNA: TGTGCCAGCAGTGGTAGGACTAGCGGAACCACAGATACGCAGTATTTT.

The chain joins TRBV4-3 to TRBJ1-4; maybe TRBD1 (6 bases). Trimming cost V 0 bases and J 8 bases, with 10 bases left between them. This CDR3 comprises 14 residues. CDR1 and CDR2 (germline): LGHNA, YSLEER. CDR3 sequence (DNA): TGCGCCAGCAGCCAAGATTGGGACACCGAAAAACTGTTTTTT. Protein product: CASSQDWDTEKLFF.

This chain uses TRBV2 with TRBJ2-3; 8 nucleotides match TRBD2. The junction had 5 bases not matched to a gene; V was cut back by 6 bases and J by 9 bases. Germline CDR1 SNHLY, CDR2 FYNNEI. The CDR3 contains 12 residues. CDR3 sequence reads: CASSFLAGTQYF. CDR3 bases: TGTGCCAGCAGCTTTCTAGCGGGCACGCAGTATTTT.

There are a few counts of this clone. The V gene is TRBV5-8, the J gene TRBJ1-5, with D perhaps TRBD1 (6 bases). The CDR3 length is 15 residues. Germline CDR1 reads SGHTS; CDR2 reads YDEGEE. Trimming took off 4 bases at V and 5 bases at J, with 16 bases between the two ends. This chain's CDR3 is CASSVGHQQDQPQHF. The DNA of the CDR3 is TGTGCCAGCAGCGTGGGACACCAGCAAGATCAGCCCCAGCATTTT. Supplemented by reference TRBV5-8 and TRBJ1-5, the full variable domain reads EAGVTQSPTHLIKTRGQQATLRCSPISGHTSVYWYQQALGLGLQFLLWYDEGEERNRGNFPPRFSGRQFPNYSSELNVNALELEDSALYLCASSVGHQQDQPQHFGDGTRLSIL.

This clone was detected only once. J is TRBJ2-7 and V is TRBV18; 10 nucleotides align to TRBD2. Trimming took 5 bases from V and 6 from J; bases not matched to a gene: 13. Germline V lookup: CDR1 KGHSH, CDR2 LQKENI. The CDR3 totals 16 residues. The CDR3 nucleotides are TGTGCCAGCTCATCTCCTGGTCGAGCGGGGGGGCGCGAGCAGTACTTC. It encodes CASSSPGRAGGREQYF.

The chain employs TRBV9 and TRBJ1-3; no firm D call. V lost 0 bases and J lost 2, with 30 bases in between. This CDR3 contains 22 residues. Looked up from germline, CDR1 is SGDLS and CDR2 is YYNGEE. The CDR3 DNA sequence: TGTGCCAGCAGCGTAGCCGCGGACGGAGCCTACCCTCTAAAAGGGCCTGGAAACACCATATATTTT. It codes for CASSVAADGAYPLKGPGNTIYF.

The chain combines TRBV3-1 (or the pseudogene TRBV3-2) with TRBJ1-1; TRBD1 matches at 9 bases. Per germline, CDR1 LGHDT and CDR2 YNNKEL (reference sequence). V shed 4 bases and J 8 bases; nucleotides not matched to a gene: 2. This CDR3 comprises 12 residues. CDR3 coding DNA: TGTGCCAGCAGCCGACAGGGGGAAGAAGCTTTCTTT. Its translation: CASSRQGEEAFF.

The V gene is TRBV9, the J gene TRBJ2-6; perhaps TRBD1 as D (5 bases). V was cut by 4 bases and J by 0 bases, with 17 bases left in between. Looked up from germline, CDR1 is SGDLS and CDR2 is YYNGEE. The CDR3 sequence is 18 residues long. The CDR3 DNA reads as TGTGCCAGCAGCCCAGACCCCCAGGGCTCCTCTGGGGCCAACGTCCTGACTTTC. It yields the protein CASSPDPQGSSGANVLTF.

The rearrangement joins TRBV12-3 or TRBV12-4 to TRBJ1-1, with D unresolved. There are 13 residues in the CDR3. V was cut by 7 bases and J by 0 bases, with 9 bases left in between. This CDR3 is CASKIQMNTEAFF. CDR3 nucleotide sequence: TGTGCCAGCAAGATACAGATGAACACTGAAGCTTTCTTT.

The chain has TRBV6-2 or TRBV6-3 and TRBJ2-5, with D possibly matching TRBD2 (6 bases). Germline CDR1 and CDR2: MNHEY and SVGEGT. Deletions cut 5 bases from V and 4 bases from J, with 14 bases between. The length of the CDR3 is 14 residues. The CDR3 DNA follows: TGTGCCAGCAGTGCCCTAGCGAGCAGAGAGACCCAGTACTTC. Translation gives CASSALASRETQYF.

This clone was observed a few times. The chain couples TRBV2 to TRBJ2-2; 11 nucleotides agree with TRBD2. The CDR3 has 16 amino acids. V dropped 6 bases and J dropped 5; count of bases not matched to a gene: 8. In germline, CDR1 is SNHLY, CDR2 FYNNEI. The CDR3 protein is CASSSGLAVGTGELFF. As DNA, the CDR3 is TGTGCCAGCAGCTCGGGACTAGCGGTGGGAACCGGGGAGCTGTTTTTT.

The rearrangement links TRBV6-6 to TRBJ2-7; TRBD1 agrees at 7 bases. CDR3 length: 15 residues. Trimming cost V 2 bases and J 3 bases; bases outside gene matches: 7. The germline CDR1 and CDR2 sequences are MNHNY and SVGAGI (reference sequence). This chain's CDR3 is CASSYPGQASYEQYF. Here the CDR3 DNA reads TGTGCCAGCAGTTACCCCGGACAGGCAAGCTACGAGCAGTACTTC.

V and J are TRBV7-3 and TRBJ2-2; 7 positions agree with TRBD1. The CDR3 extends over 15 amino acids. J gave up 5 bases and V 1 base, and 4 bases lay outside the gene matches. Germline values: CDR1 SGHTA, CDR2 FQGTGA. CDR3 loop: CASSLRTGETGELFF. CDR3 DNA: TGTGCCAGCAGCTTAAGGACAGGAGAGACCGGGGAGCTGTTTTTT.

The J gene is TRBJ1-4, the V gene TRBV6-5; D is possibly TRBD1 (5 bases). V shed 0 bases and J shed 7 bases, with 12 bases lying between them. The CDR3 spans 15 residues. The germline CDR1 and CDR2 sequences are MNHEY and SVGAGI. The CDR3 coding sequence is TGTGCCAGCAGTTACTCTTTCAGGGAAGTTGAAAAACTGTTTTTT. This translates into CASSYSFREVEKLFF.

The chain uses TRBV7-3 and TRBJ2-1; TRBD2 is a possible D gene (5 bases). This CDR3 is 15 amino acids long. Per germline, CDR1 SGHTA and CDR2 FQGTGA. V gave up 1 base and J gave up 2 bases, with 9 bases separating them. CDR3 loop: CASSLSGRTYNEQFF. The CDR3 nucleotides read TGTGCCAGCAGCTTAAGCGGGCGTACCTACAATGAGCAGTTCTTC.

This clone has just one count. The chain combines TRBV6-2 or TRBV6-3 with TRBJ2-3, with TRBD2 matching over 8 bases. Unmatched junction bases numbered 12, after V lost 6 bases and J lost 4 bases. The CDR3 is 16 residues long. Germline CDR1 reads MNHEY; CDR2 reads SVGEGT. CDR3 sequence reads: CASSPRGVRLSDTQYF. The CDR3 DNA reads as TGTGCCAGCAGCCCGCGGGGGGTGCGGTTATCAGATACGCAGTATTTT.

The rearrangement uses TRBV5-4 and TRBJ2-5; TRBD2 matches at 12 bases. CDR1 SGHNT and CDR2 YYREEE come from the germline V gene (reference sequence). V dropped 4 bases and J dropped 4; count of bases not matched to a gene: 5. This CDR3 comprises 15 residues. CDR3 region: CASSPTSGGRETQYF. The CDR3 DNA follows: TGTGCCAGCAGCCCAACTAGCGGGGGGAGAGAGACCCAGTACTTC.

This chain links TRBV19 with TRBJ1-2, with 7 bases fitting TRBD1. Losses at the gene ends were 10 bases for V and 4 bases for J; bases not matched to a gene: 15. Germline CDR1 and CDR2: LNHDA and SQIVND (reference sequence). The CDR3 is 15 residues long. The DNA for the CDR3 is TGTGCCACCGCGAACTGGGACAGAGGTCTCTATGGCTACACCTTC. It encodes CATANWDRGLYGYTF.

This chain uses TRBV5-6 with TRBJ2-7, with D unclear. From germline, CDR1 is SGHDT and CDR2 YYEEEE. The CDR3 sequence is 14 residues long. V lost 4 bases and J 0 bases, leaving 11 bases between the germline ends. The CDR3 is CASSRHPSSYEQYF. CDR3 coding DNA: TGTGCCAGCAGCCGACATCCGAGCTCCTACGAGCAGTACTTC.

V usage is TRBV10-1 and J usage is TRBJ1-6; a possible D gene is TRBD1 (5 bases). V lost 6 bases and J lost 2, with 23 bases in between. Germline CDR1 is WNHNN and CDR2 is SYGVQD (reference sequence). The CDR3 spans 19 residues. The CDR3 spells CASRIARWGLETYNSPLHF. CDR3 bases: TGCGCCAGCAGGATTGCGAGGTGGGGGTTGGAGACCTATAATTCACCCCTCCACTTT.

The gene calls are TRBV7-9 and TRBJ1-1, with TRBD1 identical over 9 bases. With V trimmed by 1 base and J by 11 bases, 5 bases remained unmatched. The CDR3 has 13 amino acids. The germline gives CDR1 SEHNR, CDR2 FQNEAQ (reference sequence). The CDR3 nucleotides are TGTGCCAGCAGCTTAGAGGGGACAGGGAAGGCTTTCTTT. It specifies CASSLEGTGKAFF.

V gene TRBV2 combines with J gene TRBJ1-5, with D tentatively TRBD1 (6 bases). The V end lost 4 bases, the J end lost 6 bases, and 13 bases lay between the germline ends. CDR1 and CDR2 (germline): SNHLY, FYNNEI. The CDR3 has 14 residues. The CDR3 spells CASSADSRGQPQHF. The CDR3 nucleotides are TGTGCCAGCAGTGCGGACAGTCGAGGTCAGCCCCAGCATTTT.